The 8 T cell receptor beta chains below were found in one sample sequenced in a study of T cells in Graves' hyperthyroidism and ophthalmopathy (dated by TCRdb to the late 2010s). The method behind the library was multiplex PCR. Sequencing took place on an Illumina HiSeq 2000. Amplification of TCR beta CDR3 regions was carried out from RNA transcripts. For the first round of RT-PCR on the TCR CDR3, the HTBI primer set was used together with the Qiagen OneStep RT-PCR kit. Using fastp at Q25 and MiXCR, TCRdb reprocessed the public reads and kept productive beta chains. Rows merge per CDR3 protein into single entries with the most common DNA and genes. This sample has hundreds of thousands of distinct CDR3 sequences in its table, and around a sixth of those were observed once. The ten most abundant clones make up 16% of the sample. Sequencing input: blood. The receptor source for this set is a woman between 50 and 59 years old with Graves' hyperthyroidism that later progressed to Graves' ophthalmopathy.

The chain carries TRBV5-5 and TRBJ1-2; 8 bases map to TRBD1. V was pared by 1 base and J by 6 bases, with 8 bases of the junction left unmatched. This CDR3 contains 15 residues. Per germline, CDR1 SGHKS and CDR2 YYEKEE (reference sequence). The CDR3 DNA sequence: TGTGCCAGCAGCTTGCGACAGGGGTATCTTAATGGCTACACCTTC. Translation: CASSLRQGYLNGYTF.

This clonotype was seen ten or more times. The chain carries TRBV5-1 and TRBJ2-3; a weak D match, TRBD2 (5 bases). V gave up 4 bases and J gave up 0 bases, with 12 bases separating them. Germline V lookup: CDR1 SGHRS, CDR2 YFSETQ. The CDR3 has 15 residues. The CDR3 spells CASSISGTSTDTQYF. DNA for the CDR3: TGCGCCAGCAGCATCAGCGGAACTAGCACAGATACGCAGTATTTT.

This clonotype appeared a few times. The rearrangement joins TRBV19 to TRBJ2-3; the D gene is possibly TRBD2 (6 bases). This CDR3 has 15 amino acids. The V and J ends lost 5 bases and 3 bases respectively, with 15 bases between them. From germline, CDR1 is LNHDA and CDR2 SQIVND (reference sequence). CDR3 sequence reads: CASSSYDGGTDTQYF. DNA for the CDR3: TGTGCCAGTAGTTCCTATGATGGGGGGACAGATACGCAGTATTTT.

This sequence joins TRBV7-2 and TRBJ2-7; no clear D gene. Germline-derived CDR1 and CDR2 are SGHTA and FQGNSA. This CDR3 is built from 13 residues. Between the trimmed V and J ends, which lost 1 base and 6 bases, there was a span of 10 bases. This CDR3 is CASSLEVVSEQYF. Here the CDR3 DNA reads TGTGCCAGCAGCTTAGAGGTCGTTAGCGAGCAGTACTTC.

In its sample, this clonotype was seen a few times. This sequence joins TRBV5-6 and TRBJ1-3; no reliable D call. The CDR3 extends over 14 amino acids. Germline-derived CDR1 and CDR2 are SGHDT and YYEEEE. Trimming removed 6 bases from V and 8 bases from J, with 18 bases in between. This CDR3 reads CASIRRTGRDTIYF. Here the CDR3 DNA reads TGTGCCAGCATCCGTCGGACGGGTCGGGACACCATATATTTT.

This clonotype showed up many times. The CDR3 loop is CASSQPDTEAFF. The CDR3 DNA follows: TGTGCCAGCAGCCAACCGGACACTGAAGCTTTCTTT. This chain connects TRBV3-1 to TRBJ1-1; D gene unclear. The V and J ends lost 2 bases and 3 bases respectively, with 4 bases between them. This CDR3 has 12 amino acids. The germline V gene encodes CDR1 LGHDT and CDR2 YNNKEL (reference sequence). Variable domain in full (rest from reference TRBV3-1 and TRBJ1-1): DTAVSQTPKYLVTQMGNDKSIKCEQNLGHDTMYWYKQDSKKFLKIMFSYNNKELIINETVPNRFSPKSPDKAHLNLHINSLELGDSAVYFCASSQPDTEAFFGQGTRLTVV.

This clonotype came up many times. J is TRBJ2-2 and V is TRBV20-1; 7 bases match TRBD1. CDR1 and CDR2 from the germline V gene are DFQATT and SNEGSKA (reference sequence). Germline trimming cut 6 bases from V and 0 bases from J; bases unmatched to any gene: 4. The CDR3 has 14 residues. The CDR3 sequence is CSARDRANTGELFF. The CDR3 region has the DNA TGCAGTGCCCGGGACAGAGCGAACACCGGGGAGCTGTTTTTT.

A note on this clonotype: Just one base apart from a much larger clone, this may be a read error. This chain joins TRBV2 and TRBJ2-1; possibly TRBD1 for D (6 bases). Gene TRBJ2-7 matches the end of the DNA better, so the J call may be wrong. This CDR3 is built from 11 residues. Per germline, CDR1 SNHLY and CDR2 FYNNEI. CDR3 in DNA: TGTGCCGGACAGAAATACAATGAGCAGTACTTC. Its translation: CAGQKYNEQYF.